This entry lists 22 T cell receptor beta chains sequenced from one sample in a study of cytotoxic CD8 clonotypes in ibrutinib-treated CLL. TCRdb keeps only in-frame clones here, not all; method: immunoSEQ multiplex PCR. The sample yields tens of thousands of clones, roughly three quarters seen once. Source: PBMCs, taken after 12 months of ibrutinib treatment. These receptors came from a human donor with chronic lymphocytic leukemia.

This clone was observed a handful of times. This chain uses TRBV6-1 with TRBJ2-7; a weak D match, TRBD1 (5 bases). Trimming took 2 bases from V and 2 from J, leaving 10 bases between them. CDR1 and CDR2 (germline): MNHNS, SASEGT. CDR3 size: 14 residues. The CDR3 spells CASSESAGPYEQYF. In DNA, the CDR3 is TGTGCCAGCAGTGAATCGGCAGGGCCCTACGAGCAGTACTTC.

This clone was seen only once. The V gene is TRBV5-4, the J gene TRBJ2-2; 7 bases are shared with TRBD1. The germline CDR1 and CDR2 sequences are SGHNT and YYREEE (reference sequence). This CDR3 has 18 residues. V was clipped by 4 bases and J by 7 bases; unmatched bases: 19. In nucleotides, the CDR3 is TGTGCCAGCAGCCCCAATAAGGGGACAGTTTCGTGGGGCGGGGAGCTGTTTTTT. It encodes CASSPNKGTVSWGGELFF.

The chain joins TRBV28 to TRBJ1-2; 8 nucleotides agree with TRBD1. Trimming at V came to 2 bases and at J to 6 bases, leaving 11 bases not matched to a gene. This CDR3 contains 16 residues. CDR1 is MDHEN and CDR2 is SYDVKM in the germline V gene. DNA of the CDR3: TGTGCCAGCAGTTTAAAGGGACAGGTCTTGAGGGATGGCTACACCTTC. It is translated as CASSLKGQVLRDGYTF.

The V and J genes are TRBV5-6 and TRBJ2-7; D call uncertain. Germline V gives CDR1 SGHDT, CDR2 YYEEEE. Trimming removed 2 bases from V and 5 bases from J, with 11 bases in between. The CDR3 consists of 13 residues. The CDR3 sequence: CASSFTPGDEQYF. In nucleotides, the CDR3 is TGTGCCAGCAGCTTTACTCCTGGCGACGAGCAGTACTTC.

This sequence joins TRBV2 and TRBJ2-2, with D perhaps TRBD1 (5 bases). The germline V and J ends were trimmed by 7 bases and 6 bases, with 15 bases remaining between them. The CDR3 sequence is 14 residues long. CDR1 is SNHLY, CDR2 FYNNEI, per germline. CDR3 residues: CASTGSRAAGELFF. Written as DNA, the CDR3 is TGTGCCAGCACAGGGTCCCGGGCTGCCGGGGAGCTGTTTTTT.

The genes are TRBV25-1 and TRBJ2-4; possible D gene TRBD1, 6 bases. CDR3 length equals 14 residues. Deletions cut 5 bases from V and 2 bases from J, with 10 bases between. Germline CDR1 is MGHDK and CDR2 is SYGVNS. CDR3 in amino acids: CASSQTGSKNIQYF. The CDR3 DNA reads as TGTGCCAGCAGTCAAACAGGGTCCAAAAACATTCAGTACTTC. The full variable domain, with the rest looked up from reference TRBV25-1 and TRBJ2-4, is EADIYQTPRYLVIGTGKKITLECSQTMGHDKMYWYQQDPGMELHLIHYSYGVNSTEKGDLSSESTVSRIRTEHFPLTLESARPSHTSQYLCASSQTGSKNIQYFGAGTRLSVL.

The rearrangement uses TRBV7-2 and TRBJ1-3; D may be TRBD1 (5 bases). V gave up 5 bases and J gave up 0 bases, with 11 bases separating them. Germline V gives CDR1 SGHTA, CDR2 FQGNSA. The CDR3 runs 15 residues. The CDR3 region is CASSQQVTSGNTIYF. The CDR3 nucleotides read TGTGCCAGCAGCCAACAGGTGACCTCTGGAAACACCATATATTTT.

V and J are TRBV19 and TRBJ1-2; no clear D. CDR1 is LNHDA and CDR2 is SQIVND in the germline V gene (reference sequence). This CDR3 contains 15 residues. Trimming took off 11 bases at V and 5 bases at J, with 24 bases between the two ends. CDR3 loop: CAASPFLETDYGYTF. CDR3 nucleotide sequence: TGTGCCGCTTCGCCCTTTCTGGAAACAGATTATGGCTACACCTTC.

The chain carries TRBV25-1 and TRBJ1-2; TRBD1 is a possible D gene (6 bases). This CDR3 is 16 amino acids long. The V end lost 3 bases, the J end lost 0 bases, and 14 bases lay between the germline ends. The germline gives CDR1 MGHDK, CDR2 SYGVNS. CDR3 sequence reads: CASSEPGTPTNYGYTF. CDR3 nucleotide sequence: TGTGCCAGCAGTGAGCCCGGGACACCTACTAACTATGGCTACACCTTC.

The gene calls are TRBV2 and TRBJ1-1; D is undetermined. CDR1 and CDR2 from the germline V gene are SNHLY and FYNNEI. The CDR3 runs 14 residues. V lost 7 bases and J lost 0, with 12 bases in between. This CDR3 reads CASTTAIMNTEAFF. The CDR3 DNA sequence: TGTGCCAGCACGACTGCGATCATGAACACTGAAGCTTTCTTT.

The chain recombines TRBV7-8 with TRBJ2-5; 12 bases are shared with TRBD2. There are 17 residues in the CDR3. Trimming removed 4 bases from V and 4 bases from J; junction bases left unmatched: 10. Germline V CDR1 and CDR2: SGHVS, FQNEAQ. The CDR3 sequence: CASSSPTSGRSRETQYF. The CDR3, as DNA: TGTGCCAGCAGCTCGCCGACTAGCGGGAGATCAAGAGAGACCCAGTACTTC. Complete variable domain (other parts from reference TRBV7-8 and TRBJ2-5): GAGVSQSPRYKVAKRGQDVALRCDPISGHVSLFWYQQALGQGPEFLTYFQNEAQLDKSGLPSDRFFAERPEGSVSTLKIQRTQQEDSAVYLCASSSPTSGRSRETQYFGPGTRLLVL.

The chain joins TRBV29-1 to TRBJ2-7, with 8 bases aligning to TRBD1. The CDR3 spans 14 residues. Trimming took 0 bases from V and 5 from J; bases not matched to a gene: 6. Per the germline V gene, CDR1 is SQVTM and CDR2 is ANQGSEA. The CDR3 reads CSVEEVQGAHEQYF. CDR3 bases: TGCAGCGTTGAAGAGGTTCAGGGGGCCCACGAGCAGTACTTC.

The chain carries TRBV6-5 and TRBJ1-1; D is unclear. Germline CDR1 and CDR2: MNHEY and SVGAGI. V was pared by 5 bases and J by 1 base, with 11 bases between. The CDR3 contains 14 residues. The CDR3 bases are TGTGCCAGCAGTCTCGATGGCAGGAACACTGAAGCTTTCTTT. This translates into CASSLDGRNTEAFF.

The genes are TRBV15 and TRBJ1-1, with no clear D. Germline V gives CDR1 LNHNV, CDR2 YYDKDF (reference sequence). The CDR3 extends over 14 amino acids. V dropped 2 bases and J dropped 2 bases, with 9 bases sitting between them. DNA for the CDR3: TGTGCCACCAGCAGACAGACTATTAACACTGAAGCTTTCTTT. Translated, it gives CATSRQTINTEAFF. Filled out from reference TRBV15 and TRBJ1-1, the complete variable domain reads DAMVIQNPRYQVTQFGKPVTLSCSQTLNHNVMYWYQQKSSQAPKLLFHYYDKDFNNEADTPDNFQSRRPNTSFCFLDIRSPGLGDTAMYLCATSRQTINTEAFFGQGTRLTVV.

This chain connects TRBV27 to TRBJ2-3, with D tentatively TRBD2 (6 bases). This CDR3 region has 13 residues. Germline CDR1 and CDR2: MNHEY and SMNVEV (reference sequence). V dropped 6 bases and J dropped 2 bases, with 9 bases sitting between them. Here the CDR3 reads CASRSSDTDTQYF. The CDR3 region has the DNA TGTGCCAGCAGATCTAGCGACACAGATACGCAGTATTTT.

The V and J genes are TRBV2 and TRBJ2-1; weak D call: TRBD1 (6 bases). CDR1 and CDR2 (germline): SNHLY, FYNNEI. This CDR3 has 14 amino acids. V was trimmed by 7 bases and J by 0 bases, leaving 10 bases between them. This CDR3 reads CASTNRASYNEQFF. The DNA of the CDR3 is TGTGCCAGCACGAACAGGGCCTCCTACAATGAGCAGTTCTTC.

A single count supports this clone. The gene calls are TRBV28 and TRBJ2-5; 9 positions agree with TRBD1. Trimming removed 6 bases from V and 5 bases from J; junction bases left unmatched: 13. This CDR3 spans 16 amino acids. The germline V gene encodes CDR1 MDHEN and CDR2 SYDVKM. CDR3 in DNA: TGTGCCAGCAGGATCGGGACAGGGTTGTTCCAGGAGACCCAGTACTTC. Its protein product is CASRIGTGLFQETQYF.

V is TRBV5-1 and J is TRBJ2-7; TRBD1 might be the D (5 bases). Germline loops: CDR1 SGHRS, CDR2 YFSETQ. The CDR3 loop spans 12 amino acids. With 5 bases removed from V and 3 bases from J, the gap between germline ends came to 9 bases. In DNA, the CDR3 is TGCGCCAGCAGTCGCAGGGACTACGAGCAGTACTTC. Its translation is CASSRRDYEQYF.

V is TRBV28 and J is TRBJ2-7; TRBD1 agrees at 12 bases. CDR1 MDHEN and CDR2 SYDVKM come from the germline V gene. V was pared by 7 bases and J by 6 bases, with 13 bases of the junction left unmatched. This CDR3 is 16 amino acids long. CDR3 sequence (DNA): TGTGCCAGCACTCTAGCACCGGGACAGGGGGCATCCGAGCAGTACTTC. Its protein is CASTLAPGQGASEQYF.

The chain joins TRBV11-3 to TRBJ1-1; the match to TRBD1 covers 7 bases. Germline trimming cut 5 bases from V and 6 bases from J; bases unmatched to any gene: 6. Germline lookup yields CDR1 SGHNT and CDR2 YENEEA. The CDR3 runs to 13 residues. In nucleotides, the CDR3 is TGTGCCAGCAGCATACTTCAGGGGGCTGAAGCTTTCTTT. Amino acids: CASSILQGAEAFF. The whole variable domain, remainder taken from reference TRBV11-3 and TRBJ1-1, is EAGVVQSPRYKIIEKKQPVAFWCNPISGHNTLYWYLQNLGQGPELLIRYENEEAVDDSQLPKDRFSAERLKGVDSTLKIQPAELGDSAVYLCASSILQGAEAFFGQGTRLTVV.

The genes are TRBV11-2 and TRBJ2-1, with TRBD2 matching 10 bases. The CDR3 spans 16 residues. J was trimmed by 7 bases and V by 0 bases; bases with no gene match: 6. Germline-derived CDR1 and CDR2 are SGHAT and FQNNGV. The CDR3 loop is CASSLDLAGVKNEQFF. In nucleotides, the CDR3 is TGTGCCAGCAGCTTAGATCTAGCGGGAGTAAAGAATGAGCAGTTCTTC.

J is TRBJ2-2 and V is TRBV5-1; possibly TRBD2 for D (6 bases). This CDR3 comprises 14 residues. V shed 1 base and J shed 6 bases, with 10 bases lying between them. CDR1 SGHRS and CDR2 YFSETQ come from the germline V gene. The CDR3 region is CASSLIGDSGELFF. CDR3 DNA: TGCGCCAGCAGCTTGATTGGGGACTCCGGGGAGCTGTTTTTT.